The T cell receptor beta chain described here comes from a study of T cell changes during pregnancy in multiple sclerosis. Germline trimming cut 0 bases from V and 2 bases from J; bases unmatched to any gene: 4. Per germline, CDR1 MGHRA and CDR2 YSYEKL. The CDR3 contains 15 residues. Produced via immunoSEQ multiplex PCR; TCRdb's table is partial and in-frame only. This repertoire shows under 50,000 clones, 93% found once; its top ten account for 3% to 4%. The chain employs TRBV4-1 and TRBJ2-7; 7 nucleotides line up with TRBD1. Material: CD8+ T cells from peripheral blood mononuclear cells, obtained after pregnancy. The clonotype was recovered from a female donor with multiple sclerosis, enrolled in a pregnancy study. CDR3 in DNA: TGCGCCAGCAGCCAAGAGACCCAGGGGGCCTACGAGCAGTACTTC. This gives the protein CASSQETQGAYEQYF.